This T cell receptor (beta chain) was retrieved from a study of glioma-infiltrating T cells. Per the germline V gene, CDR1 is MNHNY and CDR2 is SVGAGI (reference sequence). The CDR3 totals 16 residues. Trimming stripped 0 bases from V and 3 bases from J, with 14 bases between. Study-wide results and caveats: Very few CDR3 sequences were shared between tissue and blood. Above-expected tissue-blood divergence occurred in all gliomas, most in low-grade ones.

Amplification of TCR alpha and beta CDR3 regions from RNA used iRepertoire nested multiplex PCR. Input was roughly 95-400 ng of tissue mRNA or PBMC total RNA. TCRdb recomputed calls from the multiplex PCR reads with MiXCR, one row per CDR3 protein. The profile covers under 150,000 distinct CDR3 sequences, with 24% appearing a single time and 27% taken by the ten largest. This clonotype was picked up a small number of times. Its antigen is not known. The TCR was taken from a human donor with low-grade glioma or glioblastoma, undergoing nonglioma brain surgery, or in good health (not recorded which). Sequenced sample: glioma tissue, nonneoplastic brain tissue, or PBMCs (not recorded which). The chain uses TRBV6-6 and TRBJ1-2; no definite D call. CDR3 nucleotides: TGTGCCAGCAGTTACTCGAAGTGGCGAAGACACTATGGCTACACCTTC. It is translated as CASSYSKWRRHYGYTF.